Listed here are 30 T cell receptor beta chains from one sample, sequenced in a study of blood T cell repertoires in COVID-19 (dated by TCRdb to 2020 to 2022). The receptor library was made with the immunoSEQ multiplex PCR assay. TCRdb took over this immuneACCESS table, retaining in-frame rearrangements with V and J assigned. Such tables are incomplete; in checked studies, under half of the missing clones stem from an unresolved V gene, and the remainder is unexplained. The sample table holds around 41,000 clones, of which around 90% were seen once. 15% to 18% of the sample goes to the ten largest clones. The sample consisted of peripheral blood. Receptors were obtained from a woman younger than 45 in a cohort sampled during active COVID-19.

This clone came up a few times. The V and J genes are TRBV7-2 and TRBJ2-2; possible D gene TRBD1, 5 bases. CDR1 is SGHTA and CDR2 is FQGNSA in the germline V gene. CDR3 length equals 14 residues. V lost 1 base, J lost 5 bases, and 8 bases lay in between. This CDR3 is CASSLGYRTGELFF. In DNA form, the CDR3 reads TGTGCCAGCAGCTTAGGCTACAGGACCGGGGAGCTGTTTTTT.

The gene calls are TRBV10-1 and TRBJ2-3; weak D call: TRBD2 (6 bases). The CDR3 contains 15 residues. V shed 0 bases and J shed 6 bases, with 13 bases lying between them. Germline CDR1 reads WNHNN; CDR2 reads SYGVQD (reference sequence). CDR3 amino acids: CASSESGLPLDTQYF. The CDR3 bases are TGCGCCAGCAGTGAGTCGGGACTCCCGTTGGATACGCAGTATTTT.

The V and J genes are TRBV7-9 and TRBJ2-7; 7 nucleotides match TRBD1. The V gene end was trimmed by 3 bases and the J gene end by 6 bases; junction bases not matched to a gene: 5. CDR1 is SEHNR, CDR2 FQNEAQ, per germline (reference sequence). The CDR3 covers 13 residues. As DNA, the CDR3 is TGTGCCAGCAGCTTTCCCGGACAGGCCGAGCAGTACTTC. It specifies CASSFPGQAEQYF.

The chain joins TRBV9 to TRBJ2-1; 9 bases map to TRBD2. Trimming took 2 bases from V and 2 from J; bases not matched to a gene: 5. CDR1 SGDLS and CDR2 YYNGEE come from the germline V gene. CDR3 size: 16 residues. CDR3 amino acids: CASSVAGGWAYNEQFF. CDR3 coding DNA: TGTGCCAGCAGCGTTGCGGGAGGGTGGGCCTACAATGAGCAGTTCTTC. Full variable domain (missing parts from reference TRBV9 and TRBJ2-1): DSGVTQTPKHLITATGQRVTLRCSPRSGDLSVYWYQQSLDQGLQFLIQYYNGEERAKGNILERFSAQQFPDLHSELNLSSLELGDSALYFCASSVAGGWAYNEQFFGPGTRLTVL.

This CDR3 reads CASSLGREEQYF. CDR3 nucleotide sequence: TGTGCCAGCAGCTTAGGCCGGGAAGAGCAGTACTTC. The chain links TRBV13 to TRBJ2-7; maybe TRBD2 (5 bases). The CDR3 extends over 12 amino acids. Per the germline V gene, CDR1 is PRHDT and CDR2 is FYEKMQ (reference sequence). Trimming removed 0 bases from V and 7 bases from J, with 7 bases in between.

Here the CDR3 reads CASSSRTGAGLDTQYF. The CDR3 bases are TGTGCCAGCAGCTCCCGGACAGGGGCGGGGTTAGATACGCAGTATTTT. The rearrangement uses TRBV11-3 and TRBJ2-3; 9 bases line up with TRBD1. Germline V gene data show CDR1 as SGHNT and CDR2 as YENEEA. Trimming removed 4 bases from V and 5 bases from J; junction bases left unmatched: 10. This CDR3 region has 16 residues.

This chain links TRBV19 with TRBJ1-4; 7 nucleotides agree with TRBD1. The CDR3 spans 14 residues. V was pared by 3 bases and J by 7 bases, with 5 bases of the junction left unmatched. From germline, CDR1 is LNHDA and CDR2 SQIVND (reference sequence). In nucleotides, the CDR3 is TGTGCCAGTAGTATGGACAGGTCTCGTGAAAAACTGTTTTTT. As protein: CASSMDRSREKLFF.

The gene calls are TRBV28 and TRBJ2-7; D ambiguous. Deletions cut 7 bases from V and 7 bases from J, with 17 bases between. The germline V gene has CDR1 MDHEN and CDR2 SYDVKM. The CDR3 spans 13 residues. The CDR3 spells CASILTPRREQYF. CDR3 nucleotides: TGTGCCAGCATTCTAACGCCTCGGCGGGAGCAGTACTTC.

This chain links TRBV19 with TRBJ1-6; unclear D gene. Germline lookup yields CDR1 LNHDA and CDR2 SQIVND (reference sequence). CDR3 length: 13 residues. Trimming took 1 base from V and 8 from J, leaving 6 bases between them. DNA for the CDR3: TGTGCCAGTAGTATAGCCAGGCATTCACCCCTCCACTTT. Protein: CASSIARHSPLHF.

The chain is built from TRBV19 and TRBJ1-5; D unclear. CDR1 is LNHDA and CDR2 is SQIVND in the germline V gene (reference sequence). The CDR3 totals 16 residues. The V and J ends lost 2 bases and 2 bases respectively, with 13 bases between them. In DNA form, the CDR3 reads TGTGCCAGTAGTATAAAGTTTGGGCTGGGCAATCAGCCCCAGCATTTT. This translates into CASSIKFGLGNQPQHF. The full variable domain, rest sourced from reference TRBV19 and TRBJ1-5, is DGGITQSPKYLFRKEGQNVTLSCEQNLNHDAMYWYRQDPGQGLRLIYYSQIVNDFQKGDIAEGYSVSREKKESFPLTVTSAQKNPTAFYLCASSIKFGLGNQPQHFGDGTRLSIL.

The chain has TRBV9 and TRBJ2-2; TRBD1 matches 11 bases. Trimming at V came to 3 bases and at J to 8 bases, leaving 9 bases not matched to a gene. This CDR3 is 16 amino acids long. The germline gives CDR1 SGDLS, CDR2 YYNGEE. CDR3 sequence: CASSASGTGGIGELFF. The CDR3 DNA is TGTGCCAGCAGCGCTTCCGGGACAGGGGGGATTGGGGAGCTGTTTTTT.

The V and J genes are TRBV5-4 and TRBJ2-1, with D perhaps matching TRBD1 (5 bases). Trimming pared 2 bases from V and 0 bases from J, leaving 9 bases between. Germline CDR1 and CDR2: SGHNT and YYREEE (reference sequence). This CDR3 comprises 15 residues. This CDR3 reads CASSFGQSSYNEQFF. The DNA of the CDR3 is TGTGCCAGCAGCTTCGGACAAAGCTCCTACAATGAGCAGTTCTTC.

On this clone itself: The same CDR3 also results from other DNA sequences found in this sample. The chain couples TRBV6-2 or TRBV6-3 to TRBJ2-5; 14 positions match TRBD2. The CDR3 runs 16 residues. Unmatched junction bases numbered 5, after V lost 4 bases and J lost 4 bases. CDR1 is MNHEY, CDR2 SVGEGT, per germline. The CDR3 DNA sequence: TGTGCCAGCAGTTCCTACGGGACTAGCGGGAGAGAGACCCAGTACTTC. Translation gives CASSSYGTSGRETQYF.

The chain is built from TRBV19 and TRBJ2-7; 8 nucleotides align to TRBD2. Trimming at V came to 7 bases and at J to 5 bases, leaving 10 bases not matched to a gene. Germline V CDR1 and CDR2: LNHDA, SQIVND (reference sequence). The CDR3 totals 14 residues. CDR3 sequence: CASNPAGASDEQYF. CDR3 sequence (DNA): TGTGCCAGTAACCCAGCGGGAGCATCCGACGAGCAGTACTTC.

This chain connects TRBV9 to TRBJ2-1; 13 nucleotides line up with TRBD2. The CDR3 has 17 amino acids. Germline values: CDR1 SGDLS, CDR2 YYNGEE. V gave up 1 base and J gave up 9 bases; unmatched junction bases: 10. The CDR3 nucleotides read TGTGCCAGCAGCGTATACGGGGGACTAGCGGGAAAAGGTGAGCAGTTCTTC. It encodes CASSVYGGLAGKGEQFF.

This sequence joins TRBV27 and TRBJ2-1; 12 nucleotides agree with TRBD1. From germline, CDR1 is MNHEY and CDR2 SMNVEV (reference sequence). V was clipped by 6 bases and J by 12 bases; unmatched bases: 15. The CDR3 length is 16 residues. In DNA form, the CDR3 reads TGTGCCAGCAGCCGGCTGTCAGGGACAGGGGGCAGTGGGCAGTTCTTC. It codes for CASSRLSGTGGSGQFF.

V and J are TRBV7-9 and TRBJ2-5; D perhaps matches TRBD2 (5 bases). The V end was cut by 4 bases, the J end by 1 base, with 10 bases between. This CDR3 comprises 14 residues. Germline assignment: CDR1 SEHNR and CDR2 FQNEAQ (reference sequence). The CDR3 protein is CASSYAGLQETQYF. The DNA of the CDR3 is TGTGCCAGCAGCTATGCCGGACTCCAAGAGACCCAGTACTTC. The entire variable domain, with the rest obtained from reference TRBV7-9 and TRBJ2-5, is as follows: DTGVSQNPRHKITKRGQNVTFRCDPISEHNRLYWYRQTLGQGPEFLTYFQNEAQLEKSRLLSDRFSAERPKGSFSTLEIQRTEQGDSAMYLCASSYAGLQETQYFGPGTRLLVL.

The rearrangement joins TRBV24-1 to TRBJ1-1, with 9 bases matching TRBD1. V shed 8 bases and J 2 bases; nucleotides not matched to a gene: 2. This CDR3 is 13 amino acids long. Germline loops: CDR1 KGHDR, CDR2 SFDVKD. The CDR3 DNA reads TGTGCCACCAAGGACAGGGGCAACACTGAAGCTTTCTTT. Its translation: CATKDRGNTEAFF.

This chain joins TRBV5-6 and TRBJ2-7; D may be TRBD1 (6 bases). CDR1 SGHDT and CDR2 YYEEEE come from the germline V gene. V lost 4 bases and J 4 bases, leaving 12 bases between the germline ends. The CDR3 totals 13 residues. CDR3: CASSLHRVYEQYF. The CDR3, as DNA: TGTGCCAGCAGCCTACACAGGGTTTACGAGCAGTACTTC. Full variable domain (remainder filled in from reference TRBV5-6 and TRBJ2-7): DAGVTQSPTHLIKTRGQQVTLRCSPKSGHDTVSWYQQALGQGPQFIFQYYEEEERQRGNFPDRFSGHQFPNYSSELNVNALLLGDSALYLCASSLHRVYEQYFGPGTRLTVT.

This clone was observed a single time. CDR3 in DNA: TGTGCCAGCAGCGCCGCCGGAGCAATGAAGCCCCAGCATTTT. This sequence encodes CASSAAGAMKPQHF. The V call is TRBV9, the J call TRBJ1-5; D unclear. The CDR3 is made up of 14 amino acids. The V gene's germline CDR1 is SGDLS and CDR2 YYNGEE. Trimming shortened V by 3 bases and J by 8 bases, and 15 bases separated the two germline ends.

This clone came up a few times. The genes are TRBV19 and TRBJ2-3, with 11 positions matching TRBD2. Trimming took 10 bases from V and 2 from J; bases not matched to a gene: 8. Germline V gene lookup returns CDR1 LNHDA and CDR2 SQIVND (reference sequence). This CDR3 has 15 amino acids. CDR3 amino acids: CATQLAGVPTDTQYF. CDR3 DNA sequence: TGTGCCACCCAACTAGCGGGAGTGCCCACAGATACGCAGTATTTT. Complete variable domain (other parts from reference TRBV19 and TRBJ2-3): DGGITQSPKYLFRKEGQNVTLSCEQNLNHDAMYWYRQDPGQGLRLIYYSQIVNDFQKGDIAEGYSVSREKKESFPLTVTSAQKNPTAFYLCATQLAGVPTDTQYFGPGTRLTVL.

V gene TRBV18 combines with J gene TRBJ1-2, with a tentative D call TRBD1 (5 bases). Trimming pared 3 bases from V and 10 bases from J, leaving 15 bases between. The CDR3 is 13 amino acids. Germline values: CDR1 KGHSH, CDR2 LQKENI. The CDR3 DNA follows: TGTGCCAGCTCACCTCGGCGACAGCGCGACTACACCTTC. It yields the protein CASSPRRQRDYTF. Full variable domain (missing parts from reference TRBV18 and TRBJ1-2): NAGVMQNPRHLVRRRGQEARLRCSPMKGHSHVYWYRQLPEEGLKFMVYLQKENIIDESGMPKERFSAEFPKEGPSILRIQQVVRGDSAAYFCASSPRRQRDYTFGSGTRLTVV.

This chain connects TRBV27 to TRBJ2-5, with D unclear. The CDR3 is 15 amino acids. CDR1 and CDR2 from the germline V gene are MNHEY and SMNVEV (reference sequence). V lost 0 bases and J lost 6, with 14 bases in between. This CDR3 is CASSLSGRPQQTQYF. Here the CDR3 DNA reads TGTGCCAGCAGTTTATCGGGCAGACCTCAGCAGACCCAGTACTTC.

The CDR3 DNA is TGTGCCAGCAGTCCAGAACAGGGGGCTCGGTTTGGAGATGGCTACACCTTC. Protein sequence: CASSPEQGARFGDGYTF. The chain couples TRBV7-2 to TRBJ1-2; 9 bases map to TRBD1. This CDR3 contains 17 residues. The germline gives CDR1 SGHTA, CDR2 FQGNSA. Unmatched junction bases numbered 17, after V lost 6 bases and J lost 6 bases.

This sequence joins TRBV30 and TRBJ2-5; weak D call: TRBD2 (5 bases). CDR1 GTSNPN and CDR2 SVGIG come from the germline V gene (reference sequence). V was pared by 4 bases and J by 3 bases, with 9 bases between. The CDR3 is made up of 12 amino acids. The CDR3 bases are TGTGCCTGGACGGGAAGGGAAGAGACCCAGTACTTC. Amino acids: CAWTGREETQYF.

J is TRBJ2-1 and V is TRBV5-1; 7 bases are a match to TRBD2. This CDR3 contains 14 residues. V lost 4 bases, J lost 5 bases, and 6 bases stayed unmatched. Germline V gene sequence: CDR1 SGHRS, CDR2 YFSETQ. As DNA, the CDR3 is TGCGCCAGCAGCATACCTAGCGGCCACAATGAGCAGTTCTTC. As protein: CASSIPSGHNEQFF.

This rearrangement joins TRBV4-1 to TRBJ2-1; 11 bases line up with TRBD2. Trimming at V came to 3 bases and at J to 6 bases, leaving 13 bases not matched to a gene. The CDR3 runs to 18 residues. Germline CDR1 is MGHRA and CDR2 is YSYEKL. The DNA of the CDR3 is TGCGCCAGCAGCCAGGACCGGACTAGCGGGTGGGGGCCCAATGAGCAGTTCTTC. This translates into CASSQDRTSGWGPNEQFF.

The genes are TRBV5-6 and TRBJ2-4, with D tentatively TRBD2 (5 bases). Trimming left V 2 bases short and J 3 bases short, with 9 bases between. CDR1 and CDR2 (germline): SGHDT, YYEEEE. The CDR3 has 14 amino acids. CDR3 region: CASSFGLGKNIQYF. The CDR3, as DNA: TGTGCCAGCAGCTTCGGACTGGGCAAAAACATTCAGTACTTC. The complete variable domain, with remaining parts taken from reference TRBV5-6 and TRBJ2-4, reads DAGVTQSPTHLIKTRGQQVTLRCSPKSGHDTVSWYQQALGQGPQFIFQYYEEEERQRGNFPDRFSGHQFPNYSSELNVNALLLGDSALYLCASSFGLGKNIQYFGAGTRLSVL.

The V and J genes are TRBV7-2 and TRBJ2-2, with D perhaps TRBD2 (6 bases). Germline V lookup: CDR1 SGHTA, CDR2 FQGNSA. The CDR3 length is 15 residues. V was clipped by 8 bases and J by 2 bases, with 15 bases between them. The CDR3 reads CASPPASANTGELFF. CDR3 bases: TGTGCCAGCCCACCGGCTAGCGCTAACACCGGGGAGCTGTTTTTT.

The chain links TRBV13 to TRBJ1-5, with 8 bases matching TRBD1. The CDR3 loop spans 14 amino acids. V gave up 4 bases and J gave up 8 bases; unmatched junction bases: 7. The germline V gene has CDR1 PRHDT and CDR2 FYEKMQ (reference sequence). The CDR3 protein is CASSYRGAGEPQHF. The CDR3 nucleotides are TGTGCCAGCAGCTACAGGGGGGCGGGGGAGCCCCAGCATTTT.